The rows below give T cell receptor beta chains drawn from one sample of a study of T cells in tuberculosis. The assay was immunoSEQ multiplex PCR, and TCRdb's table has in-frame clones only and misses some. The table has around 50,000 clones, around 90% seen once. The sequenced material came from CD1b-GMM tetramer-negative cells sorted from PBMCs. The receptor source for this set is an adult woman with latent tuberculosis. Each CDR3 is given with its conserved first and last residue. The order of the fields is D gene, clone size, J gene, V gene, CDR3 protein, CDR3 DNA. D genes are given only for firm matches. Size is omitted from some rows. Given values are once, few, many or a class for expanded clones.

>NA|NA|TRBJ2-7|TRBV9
CASSPFLGGPLHEQYF
TGTGCCAGCAGCCCCTTCCTCGGGGGTCCCTTACACGAGCAGTACTTC
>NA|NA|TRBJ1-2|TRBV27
CASRSIGVWGYTF
TGTGCCAGCAGATCAATCGGGGTTTGGGGCTACACCTTC
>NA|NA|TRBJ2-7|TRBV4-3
CASSHLQGDRRYEQYF
TGCGCCAGCAGCCATCTACAGGGCGATCGCAGGTACGAGCAGTACTTC
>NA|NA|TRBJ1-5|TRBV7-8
CASSLYTDQPQHF
TGTGCCAGCAGCTTATATACAGATCAGCCCCAGCATTTT
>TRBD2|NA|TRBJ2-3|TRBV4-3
CASSRSGTSKTDTQYF
TGCGCCAGCAGCCGATCTGGGACTAGCAAAACAGATACGCAGTATTTT
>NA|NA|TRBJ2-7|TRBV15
CATSISARRGLFSEQYF
TGTGCCACCAGCATCTCCGCGCGGCGCGGTTTATTTTCGGAGCAGTACTTC
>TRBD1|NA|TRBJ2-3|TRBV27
CASSPDGTGVWDTQYF
TGTGCCAGCAGTCCCGATGGGACAGGGGTCTGGGATACGCAGTATTTT
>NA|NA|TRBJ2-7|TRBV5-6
CASTLLGGGEQYF
TGTGCCAGCACCCTTCTGGGTGGAGGTGAGCAGTACTTC
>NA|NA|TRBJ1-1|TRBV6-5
CASSYIGGLNTEAFF
TGTGCCAGCAGTTACATCGGGGGTTTGAACACTGAAGCTTTCTTT
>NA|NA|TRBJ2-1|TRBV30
CAWSIGYNEQFF
TGTGCCTGGAGTATCGGGTACAATGAGCAGTTCTTC
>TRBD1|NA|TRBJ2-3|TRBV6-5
CASSLNRGLTQYF
TGTGCCAGCAGTCTTAACAGGGGGCTGACGCAGTATTTT
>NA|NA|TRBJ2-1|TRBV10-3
CAISYSEGEDEQFF
TGTGCCATCAGTTATAGCGAGGGGGAAGATGAGCAGTTCTTC
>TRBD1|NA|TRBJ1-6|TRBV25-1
CASSLTGEHSPLHF
TGTGCCAGCAGTTTGACAGGGGAACATTCACCCCTCCACTTT
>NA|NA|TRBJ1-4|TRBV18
CASSLHGNIFRNEKLFF
TGTGCCAGCTCACTCCATGGTAACATCTTCCGTAATGAAAAACTGTTTTTT
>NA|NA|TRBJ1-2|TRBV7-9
CASSLAGTYYGYTF
TGTGCCAGCAGCTTAGCAGGGACTTACTATGGCTACACCTTC
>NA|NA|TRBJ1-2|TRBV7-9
CASSLSLNYGYTF
TGTGCCAGCAGCTTGTCCCTTAACTATGGCTACACCTTC
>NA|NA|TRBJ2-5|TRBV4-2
CASSHPDFLQETQYF
TGTGCCAGCAGCCACCCGGACTTTTTACAAGAGACCCAGTACTTC
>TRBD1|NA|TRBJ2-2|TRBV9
CASSGRQGSNTGELFF
TGTGCCAGCAGCGGACGACAGGGCTCCAACACCGGGGAGCTGTTTTTT
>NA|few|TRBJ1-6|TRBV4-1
CASSQGPDTNSPLHF
TGCGCCAGCAGCCAAGGTCCCGACACCAATTCACCCCTCCACTTT
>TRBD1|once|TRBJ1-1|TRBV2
CASRDDRGFEAFF
TGTGCCAGCAGGGACGACAGGGGGTTTGAAGCTTTCTTT
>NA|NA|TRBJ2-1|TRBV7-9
CASSRVSGVNEQFF
TGTGCCAGCAGCCGAGTTTCCGGTGTCAATGAGCAGTTCTTC
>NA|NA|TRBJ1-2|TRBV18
CASSGGLNYGYTF
TGTGCCAGCTCAGGGGGCCTTAACTATGGCTACACCTTC
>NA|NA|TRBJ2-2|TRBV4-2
CASSPHLSGELFF
TGTGCCAGCAGCCCGCATCTTAGCGGGGAGCTGTTTTTT